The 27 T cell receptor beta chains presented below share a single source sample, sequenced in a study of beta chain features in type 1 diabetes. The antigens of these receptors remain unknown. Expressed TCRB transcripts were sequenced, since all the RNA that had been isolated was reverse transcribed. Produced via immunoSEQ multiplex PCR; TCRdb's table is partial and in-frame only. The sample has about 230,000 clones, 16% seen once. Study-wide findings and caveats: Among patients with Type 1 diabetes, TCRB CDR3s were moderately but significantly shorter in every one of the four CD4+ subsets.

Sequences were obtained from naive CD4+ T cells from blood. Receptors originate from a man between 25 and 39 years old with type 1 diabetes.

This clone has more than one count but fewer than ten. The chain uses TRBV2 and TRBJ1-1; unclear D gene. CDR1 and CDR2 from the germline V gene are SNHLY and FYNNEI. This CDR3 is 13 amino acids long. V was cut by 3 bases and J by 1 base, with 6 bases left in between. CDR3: CASSEEKNTEAFF. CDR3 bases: TGTGCCAGCAGTGAGGAGAAGAACACTGAAGCTTTCTTT.

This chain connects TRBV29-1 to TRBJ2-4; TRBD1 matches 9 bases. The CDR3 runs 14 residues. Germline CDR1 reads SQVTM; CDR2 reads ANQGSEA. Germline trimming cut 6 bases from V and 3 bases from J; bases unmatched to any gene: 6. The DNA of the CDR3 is TGCAGCGTACTGGGACAGGGACTCAAAAACATTCAGTACTTC. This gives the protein CSVLGQGLKNIQYF.

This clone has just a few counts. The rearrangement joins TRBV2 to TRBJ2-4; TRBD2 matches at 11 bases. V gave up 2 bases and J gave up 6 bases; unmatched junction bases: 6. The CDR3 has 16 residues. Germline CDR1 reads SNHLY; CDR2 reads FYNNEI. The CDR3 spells CASSELAGGGRNIQYF. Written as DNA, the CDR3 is TGTGCCAGCAGTGAACTAGCGGGAGGTGGGAGAAACATTCAGTACTTC.

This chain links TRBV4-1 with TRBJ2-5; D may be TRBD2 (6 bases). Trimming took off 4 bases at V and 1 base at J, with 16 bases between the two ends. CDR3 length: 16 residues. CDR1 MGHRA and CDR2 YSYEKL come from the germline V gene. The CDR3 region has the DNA TGCGCCAGCAGCCTAAGTTCACAGCGGGCCCAAGAGACCCAGTACTTC. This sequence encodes CASSLSSQRAQETQYF.

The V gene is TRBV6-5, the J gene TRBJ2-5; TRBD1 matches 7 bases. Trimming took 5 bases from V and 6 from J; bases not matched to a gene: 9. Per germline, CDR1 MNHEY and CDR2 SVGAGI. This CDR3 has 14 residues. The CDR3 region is CASSAPKGAQTQYF. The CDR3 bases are TGTGCCAGCAGTGCGCCTAAGGGGGCACAGACCCAGTACTTC.

CDR3 region: CASRPGQVNNEQFF. CDR3 sequence (DNA): TGTGCCAGTAGGCCGGGACAGGTAAACAATGAGCAGTTCTTC. The chain combines TRBV19 with TRBJ2-1; 8 nucleotides match TRBD1. The trim removed 6 bases at V and 5 bases at J, leaving 6 bases unmatched. The CDR3 contains 14 residues. Looked up from germline, CDR1 is LNHDA and CDR2 is SQIVND (reference sequence).

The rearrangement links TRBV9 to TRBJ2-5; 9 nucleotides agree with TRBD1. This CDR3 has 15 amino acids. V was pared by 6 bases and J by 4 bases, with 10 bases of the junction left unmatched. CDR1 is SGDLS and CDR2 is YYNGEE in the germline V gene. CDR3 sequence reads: CASNPQGARGETQYF. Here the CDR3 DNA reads TGTGCCAGCAACCCACAGGGGGCACGGGGAGAGACCCAGTACTTC. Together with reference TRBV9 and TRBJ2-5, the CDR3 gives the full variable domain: DSGVTQTPKHLITATGQRVTLRCSPRSGDLSVYWYQQSLDQGLQFLIQYYNGEERAKGNILERFSAQQFPDLHSELNLSSLELGDSALYFCASNPQGARGETQYFGPGTRLLVL.

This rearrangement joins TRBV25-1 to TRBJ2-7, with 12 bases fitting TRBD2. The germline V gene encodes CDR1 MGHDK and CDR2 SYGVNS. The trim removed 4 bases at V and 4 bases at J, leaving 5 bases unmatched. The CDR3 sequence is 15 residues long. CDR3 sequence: CASSASGRALYEQYF. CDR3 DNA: TGTGCCAGCAGTGCTAGCGGGAGGGCTCTATACGAGCAGTACTTC.

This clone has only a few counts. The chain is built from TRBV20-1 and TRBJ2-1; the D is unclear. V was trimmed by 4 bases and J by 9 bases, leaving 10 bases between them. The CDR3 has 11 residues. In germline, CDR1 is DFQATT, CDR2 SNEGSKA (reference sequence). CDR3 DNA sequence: TGCAGTGCTAAAATAGTGGGTGAGCAGTTCTTC. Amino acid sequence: CSAKIVGEQFF.

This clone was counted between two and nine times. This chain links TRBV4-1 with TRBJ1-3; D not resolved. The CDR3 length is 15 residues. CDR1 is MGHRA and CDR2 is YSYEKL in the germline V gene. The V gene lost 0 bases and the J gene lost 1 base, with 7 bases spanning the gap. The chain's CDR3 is CASSQDGGSGNTIYF. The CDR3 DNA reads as TGCGCCAGCAGCCAAGACGGAGGGTCTGGAAACACCATATATTTT.

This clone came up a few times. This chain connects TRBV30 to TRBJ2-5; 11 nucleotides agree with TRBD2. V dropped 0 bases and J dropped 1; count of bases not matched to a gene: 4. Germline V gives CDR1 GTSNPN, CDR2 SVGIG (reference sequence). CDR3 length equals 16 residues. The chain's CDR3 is CAWSVGTSGGQETQYF. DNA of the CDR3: TGTGCCTGGAGTGTAGGGACTAGCGGAGGCCAAGAGACCCAGTACTTC.

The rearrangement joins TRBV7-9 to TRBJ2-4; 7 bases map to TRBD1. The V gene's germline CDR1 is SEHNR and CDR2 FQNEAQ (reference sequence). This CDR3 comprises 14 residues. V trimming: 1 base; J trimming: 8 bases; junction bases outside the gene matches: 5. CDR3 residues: CASSLVQGRDIQYF. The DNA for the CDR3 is TGTGCCAGCAGCTTAGTACAGGGGAGAGACATTCAGTACTTC.

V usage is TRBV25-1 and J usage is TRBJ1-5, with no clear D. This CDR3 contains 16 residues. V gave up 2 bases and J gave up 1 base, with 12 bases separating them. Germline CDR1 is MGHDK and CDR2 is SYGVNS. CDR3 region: CASSEGGSGSNQPQHF. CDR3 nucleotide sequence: TGTGCCAGCAGTGAAGGTGGGTCGGGGAGCAATCAGCCCCAGCATTTT.

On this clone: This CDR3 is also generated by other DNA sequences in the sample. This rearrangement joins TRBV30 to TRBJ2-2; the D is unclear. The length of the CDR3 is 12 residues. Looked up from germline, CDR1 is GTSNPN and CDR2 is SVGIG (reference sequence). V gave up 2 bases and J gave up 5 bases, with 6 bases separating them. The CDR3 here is CAWSRDTGELFF. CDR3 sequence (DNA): TGTGCCTGGAGTAGGGATACCGGGGAGCTGTTTTTT.

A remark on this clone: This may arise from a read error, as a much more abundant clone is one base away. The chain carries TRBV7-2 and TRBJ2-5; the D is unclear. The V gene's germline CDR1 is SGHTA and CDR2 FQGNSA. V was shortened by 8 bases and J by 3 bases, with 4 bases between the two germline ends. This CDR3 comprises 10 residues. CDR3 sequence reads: CASGEETQYF. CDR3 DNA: TGTGCCAGCGGTGAAGAGACCCAGTACTTC.

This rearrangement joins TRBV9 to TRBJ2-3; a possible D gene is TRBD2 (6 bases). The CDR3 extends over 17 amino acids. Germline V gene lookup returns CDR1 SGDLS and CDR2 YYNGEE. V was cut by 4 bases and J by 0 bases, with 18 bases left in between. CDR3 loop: CASSPRWGTSSTDTQYF. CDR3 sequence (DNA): TGTGCCAGCAGCCCACGGTGGGGGACTTCTAGCACAGATACGCAGTATTTT.

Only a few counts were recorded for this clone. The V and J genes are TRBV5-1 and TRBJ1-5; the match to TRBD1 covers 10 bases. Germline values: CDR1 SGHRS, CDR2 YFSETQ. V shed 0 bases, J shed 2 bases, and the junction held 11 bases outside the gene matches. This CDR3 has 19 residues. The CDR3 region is CASSLGAGTGDEGNQPQHF. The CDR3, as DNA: TGCGCCAGCAGCTTGGGCGCCGGGACAGGGGACGAGGGCAATCAGCCCCAGCATTTT.

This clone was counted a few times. CDR3 in amino acids: CASSSQPGLGTYEQYF. CDR3 DNA: TGTGCCAGCAGCTCGCAACCGGGACTAGGGACCTACGAGCAGTACTTC. This chain connects TRBV7-2 to TRBJ2-7, with 8 bases aligning to TRBD2. CDR3 size: 16 residues. J gave up 2 bases and V 4 bases, and 10 bases lay outside the gene matches. The V gene's germline CDR1 is SGHTA and CDR2 FQGNSA.

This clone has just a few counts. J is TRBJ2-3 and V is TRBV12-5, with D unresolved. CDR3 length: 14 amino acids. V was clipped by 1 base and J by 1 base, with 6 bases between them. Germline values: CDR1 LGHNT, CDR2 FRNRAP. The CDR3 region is CASGLGSGTDTQYF. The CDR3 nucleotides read TGTGCTAGTGGTTTGGGCAGCGGCACAGATACGCAGTATTTT.

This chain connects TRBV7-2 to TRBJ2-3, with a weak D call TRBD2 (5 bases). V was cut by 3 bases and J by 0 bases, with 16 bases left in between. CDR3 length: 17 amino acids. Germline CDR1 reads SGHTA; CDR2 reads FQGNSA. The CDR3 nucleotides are TGTGCCAGCAGCTTTGAGTGGAGGATAACTAGCACAGATACGCAGTATTTT. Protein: CASSFEWRITSTDTQYF.

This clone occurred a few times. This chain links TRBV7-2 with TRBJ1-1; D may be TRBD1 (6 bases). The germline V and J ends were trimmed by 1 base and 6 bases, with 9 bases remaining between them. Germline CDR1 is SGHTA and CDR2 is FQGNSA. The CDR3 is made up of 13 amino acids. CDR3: CASSLGGGPEAFF. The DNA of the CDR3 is TGTGCCAGCAGCTTAGGAGGGGGACCTGAAGCTTTCTTT. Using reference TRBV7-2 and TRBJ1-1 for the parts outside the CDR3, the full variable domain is GAGVSQSPSNKVTEKGKDVELRCDPISGHTALYWYRQSLGQGLEFLIYFQGNSAPDKSGLPSDRFSAERTGGSVSTLTIQRTQQEDSAVYLCASSLGGGPEAFFGQGTRLTVV.

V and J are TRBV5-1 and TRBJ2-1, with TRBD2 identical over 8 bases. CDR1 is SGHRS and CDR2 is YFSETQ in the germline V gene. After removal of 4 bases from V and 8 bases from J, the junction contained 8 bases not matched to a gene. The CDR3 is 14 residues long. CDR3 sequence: CASSNEREWDEQFF. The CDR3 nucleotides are TGCGCCAGCAGCAACGAGCGGGAGTGGGATGAGCAGTTCTTC.

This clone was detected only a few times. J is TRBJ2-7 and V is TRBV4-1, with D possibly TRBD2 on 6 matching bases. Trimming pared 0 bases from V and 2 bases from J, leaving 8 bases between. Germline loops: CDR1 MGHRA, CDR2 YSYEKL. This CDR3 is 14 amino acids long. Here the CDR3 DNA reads TGCGCCAGCAGCCAAGAGCGGGGCACCTACGAGCAGTACTTC. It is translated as CASSQERGTYEQYF.

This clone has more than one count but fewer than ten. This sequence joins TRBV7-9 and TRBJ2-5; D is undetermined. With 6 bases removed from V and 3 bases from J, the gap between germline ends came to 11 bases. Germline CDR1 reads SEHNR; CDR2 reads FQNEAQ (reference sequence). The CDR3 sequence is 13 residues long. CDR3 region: CASSSQGKETQYF. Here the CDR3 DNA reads TGTGCCAGCAGTTCACAAGGGAAAGAGACCCAGTACTTC.

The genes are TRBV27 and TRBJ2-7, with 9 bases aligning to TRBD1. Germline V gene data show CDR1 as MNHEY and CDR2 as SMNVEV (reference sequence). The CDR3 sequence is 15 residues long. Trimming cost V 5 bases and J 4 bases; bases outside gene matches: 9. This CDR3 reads CASSKEGQGVYEQYF. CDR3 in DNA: TGTGCCAGCAGTAAAGAGGGACAGGGAGTGTACGAGCAGTACTTC.

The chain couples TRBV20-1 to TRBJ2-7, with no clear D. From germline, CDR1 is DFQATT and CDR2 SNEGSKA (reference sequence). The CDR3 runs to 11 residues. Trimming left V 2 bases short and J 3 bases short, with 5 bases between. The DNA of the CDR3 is TGCAGTGCTAGATCAGTCTACGAGCAGTACTTC. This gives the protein CSARSVYEQYF.

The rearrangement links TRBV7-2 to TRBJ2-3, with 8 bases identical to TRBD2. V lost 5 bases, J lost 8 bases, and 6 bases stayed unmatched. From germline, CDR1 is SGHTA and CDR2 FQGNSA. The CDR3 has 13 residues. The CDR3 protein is CASSPQSGGTQYF. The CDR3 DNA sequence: TGTGCCAGCAGCCCGCAGAGCGGGGGTACGCAGTATTTT.